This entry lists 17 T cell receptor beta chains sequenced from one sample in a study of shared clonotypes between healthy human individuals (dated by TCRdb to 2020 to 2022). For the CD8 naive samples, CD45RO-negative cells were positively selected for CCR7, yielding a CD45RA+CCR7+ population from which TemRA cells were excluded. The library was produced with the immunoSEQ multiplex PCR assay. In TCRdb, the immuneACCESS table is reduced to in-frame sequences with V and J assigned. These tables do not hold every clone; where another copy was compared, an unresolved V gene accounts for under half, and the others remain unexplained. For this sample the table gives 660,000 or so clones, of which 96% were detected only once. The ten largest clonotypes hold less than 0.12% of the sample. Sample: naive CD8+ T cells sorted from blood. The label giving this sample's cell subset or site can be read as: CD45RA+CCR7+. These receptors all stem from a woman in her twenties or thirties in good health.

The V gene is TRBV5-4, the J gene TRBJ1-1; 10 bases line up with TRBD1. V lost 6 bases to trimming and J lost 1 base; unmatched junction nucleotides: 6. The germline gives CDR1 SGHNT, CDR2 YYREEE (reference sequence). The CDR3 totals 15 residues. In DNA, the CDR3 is TGTGCCAGCACCAGACAGGGGGCGGGGAACACTGAAGCTTTCTTT. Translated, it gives CASTRQGAGNTEAFF.

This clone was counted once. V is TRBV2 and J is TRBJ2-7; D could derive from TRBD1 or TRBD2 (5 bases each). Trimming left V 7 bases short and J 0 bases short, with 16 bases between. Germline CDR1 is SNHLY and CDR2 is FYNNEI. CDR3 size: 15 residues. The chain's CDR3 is CASIGERQSSYEQYF. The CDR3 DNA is TGTGCCAGCATAGGGGAGAGACAGAGCTCCTACGAGCAGTACTTC.

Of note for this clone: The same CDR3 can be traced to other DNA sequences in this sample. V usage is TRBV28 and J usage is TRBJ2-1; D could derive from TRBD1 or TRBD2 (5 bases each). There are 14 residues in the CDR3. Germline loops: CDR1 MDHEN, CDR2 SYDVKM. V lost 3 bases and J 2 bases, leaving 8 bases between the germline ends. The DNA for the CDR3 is TGTGCCAGCAGTTTCCGGGGCGCCTACAATGAGCAGTTCTTC. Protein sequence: CASSFRGAYNEQFF. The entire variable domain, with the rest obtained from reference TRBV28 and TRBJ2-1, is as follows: DVKVTQSSRYLVKRTGEKVFLECVQDMDHENMFWYRQDPGLGLRLIYFSYDVKMKEKGDIPEGYSVSREKKERFSLILESASTNQTSMYLCASSFRGAYNEQFFGPGTRLTVL.

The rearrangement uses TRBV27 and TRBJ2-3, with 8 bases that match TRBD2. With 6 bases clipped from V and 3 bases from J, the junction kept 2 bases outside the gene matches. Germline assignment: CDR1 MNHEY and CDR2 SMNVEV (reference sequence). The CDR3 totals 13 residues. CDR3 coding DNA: TGTGCCAGCAGGCTAGCGGGTACAGATACGCAGTATTTT. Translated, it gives CASRLAGTDTQYF.

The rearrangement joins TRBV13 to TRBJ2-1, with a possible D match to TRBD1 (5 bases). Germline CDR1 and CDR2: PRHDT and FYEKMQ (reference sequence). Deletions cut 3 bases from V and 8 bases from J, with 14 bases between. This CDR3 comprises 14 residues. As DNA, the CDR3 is TGTGCCAGCAGCTTCTCGTACAGGATAGATGAGCAGTTCTTC. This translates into CASSFSYRIDEQFF.

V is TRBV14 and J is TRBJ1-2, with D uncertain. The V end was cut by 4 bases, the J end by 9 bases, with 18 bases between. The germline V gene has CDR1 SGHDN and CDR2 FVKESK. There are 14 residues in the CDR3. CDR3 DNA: TGTGCCAGCAGCCGTCTGACGGCACCCATGAGCTACACCTTC. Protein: CASSRLTAPMSYTF.

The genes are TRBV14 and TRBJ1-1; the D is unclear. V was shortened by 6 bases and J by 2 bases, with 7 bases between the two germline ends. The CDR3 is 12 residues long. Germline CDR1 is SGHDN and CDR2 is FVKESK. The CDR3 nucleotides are TGTGCCAGCAGTCCTCTAAACACTGAAGCTTTCTTT. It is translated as CASSPLNTEAFF.

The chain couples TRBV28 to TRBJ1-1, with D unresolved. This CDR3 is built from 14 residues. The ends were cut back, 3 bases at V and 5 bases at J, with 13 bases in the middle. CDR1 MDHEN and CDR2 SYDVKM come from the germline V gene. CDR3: CASSLSGEITEAFF. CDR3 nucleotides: TGTGCCAGCAGTTTGTCAGGCGAGATTACTGAAGCTTTCTTT.

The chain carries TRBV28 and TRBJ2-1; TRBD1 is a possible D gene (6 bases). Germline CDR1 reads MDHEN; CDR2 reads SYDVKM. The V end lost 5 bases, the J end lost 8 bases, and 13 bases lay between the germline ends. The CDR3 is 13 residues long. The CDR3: CASSPDRLDEQFF. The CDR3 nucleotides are TGTGCCAGCAGTCCCGACAGGCTCGATGAGCAGTTCTTC. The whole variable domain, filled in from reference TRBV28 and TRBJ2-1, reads DVKVTQSSRYLVKRTGEKVFLECVQDMDHENMFWYRQDPGLGLRLIYFSYDVKMKEKGDIPEGYSVSREKKERFSLILESASTNQTSMYLCASSPDRLDEQFFGPGTRLTVL.

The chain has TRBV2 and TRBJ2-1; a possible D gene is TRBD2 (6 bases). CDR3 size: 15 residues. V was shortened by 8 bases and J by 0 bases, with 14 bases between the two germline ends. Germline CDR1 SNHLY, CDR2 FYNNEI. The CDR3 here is CASHTGGSSYNEQFF. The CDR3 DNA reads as TGTGCCAGCCATACTGGGGGGAGCTCCTACAATGAGCAGTTCTTC.

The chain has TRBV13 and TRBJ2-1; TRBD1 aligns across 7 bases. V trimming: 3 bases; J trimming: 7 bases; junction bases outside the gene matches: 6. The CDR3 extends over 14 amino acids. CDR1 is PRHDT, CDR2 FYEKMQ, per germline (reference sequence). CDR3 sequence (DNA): TGTGCCAGCAGCTTTCTTTCAGGGGGAAATGAGCAGTTCTTC. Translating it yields CASSFLSGGNEQFF. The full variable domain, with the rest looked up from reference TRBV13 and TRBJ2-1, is AAGVIQSPRHLIKEKRETATLKCYPIPRHDTVYWYQQGPGQDPQFLISFYEKMQSDKGSIPDRFSAQQFSDYHSELNMSSLELGDSALYFCASSFLSGGNEQFFGPGTRLTVL.

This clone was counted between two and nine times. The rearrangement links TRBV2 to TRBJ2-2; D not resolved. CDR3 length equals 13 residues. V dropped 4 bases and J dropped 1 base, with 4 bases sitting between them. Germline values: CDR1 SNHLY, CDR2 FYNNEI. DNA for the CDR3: TGTGCCAGCAGTGGGGTGAACACCGGGGAGCTGTTTTTT. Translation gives CASSGVNTGELFF.

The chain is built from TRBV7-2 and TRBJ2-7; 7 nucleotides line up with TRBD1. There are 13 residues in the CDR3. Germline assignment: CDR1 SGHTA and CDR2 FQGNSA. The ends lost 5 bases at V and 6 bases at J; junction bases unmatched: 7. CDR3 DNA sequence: TGTGCCAGCAGCGCGACAGGGATGGGCGAGCAGTACTTC. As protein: CASSATGMGEQYF.

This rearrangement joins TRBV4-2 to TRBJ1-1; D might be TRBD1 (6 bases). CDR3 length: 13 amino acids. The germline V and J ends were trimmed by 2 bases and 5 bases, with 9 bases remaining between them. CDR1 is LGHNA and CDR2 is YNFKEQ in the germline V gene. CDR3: CASSQTGLTEAFF. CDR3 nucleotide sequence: TGTGCCAGCAGCCAAACAGGGTTGACTGAAGCTTTCTTT.

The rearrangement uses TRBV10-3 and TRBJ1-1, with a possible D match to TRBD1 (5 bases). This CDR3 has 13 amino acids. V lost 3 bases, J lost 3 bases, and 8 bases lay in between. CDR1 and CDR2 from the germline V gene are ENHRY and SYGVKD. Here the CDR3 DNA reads TGTGCCATCAGTGACAGGGATCACACTGAAGCTTTCTTT. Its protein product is CAISDRDHTEAFF.

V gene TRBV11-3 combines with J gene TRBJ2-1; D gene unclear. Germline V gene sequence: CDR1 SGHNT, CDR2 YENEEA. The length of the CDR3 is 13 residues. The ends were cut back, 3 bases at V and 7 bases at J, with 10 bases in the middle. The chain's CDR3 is CASSFAHSNEQFF. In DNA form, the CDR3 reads TGTGCCAGCAGCTTTGCACACTCGAATGAGCAGTTCTTC.

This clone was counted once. The CDR3 DNA reads TGTGCCAGCAGCATAAGACAGGCGAACACCGGGGAGCTGTTTTTT. Its translation is CASSIRQANTGELFF. The chain recombines TRBV21-1 with TRBJ2-2; the D call of TRBD1 is as the table states it, not checked on the DNA. TRBV21-1 is assigned pseudogene status. CDR3 length equals 15 residues.